These 19 T cell receptor beta chains were all obtained from the same sample, sequenced in a study of PD-L1 blockade in urothelial cancer. The repertoire was sequenced with immunoSEQ multiplex PCR; TCRdb's copy has only in-frame clones and lacks some. The sample yields 45,000 to 50,000 clones, 88% seen once. The material sequenced was PBMCs, taken around atezolizumab (anti-PD-L1) treatment. The receptors come from a man of 80 years or more with urothelial cancer.

This sequence joins TRBV30 and TRBJ1-2, with a possible D match to TRBD1 (6 bases). The germline CDR1 and CDR2 sequences are GTSNPN and SVGIG (reference sequence). The CDR3 length is 13 residues. Trimming took 0 bases from V and 6 from J, leaving 11 bases between them. This CDR3 is CAWSVLTGHGYTF. CDR3 nucleotides: TGTGCCTGGAGTGTCCTGACAGGCCATGGCTACACCTTC.

This chain links TRBV5-6 with TRBJ2-3; 7 bases align to TRBD1. The V segment lost 2 bases and the J segment 2 bases; nucleotides outside the gene matches: 5. CDR1 SGHDT and CDR2 YYEEEE come from the germline V gene. CDR3 length equals 15 residues. This CDR3 is CASSFTGVLTDTQYF. CDR3 bases: TGTGCCAGCAGCTTTACAGGGGTCCTCACAGATACGCAGTATTTT.

This clone was picked up one time. The chain couples TRBV5-1 to TRBJ2-1, with D maybe TRBD2 (6 bases). Germline V gene data show CDR1 as SGHRS and CDR2 as YFSETQ. This CDR3 comprises 14 residues. Deletions cut 3 bases from V and 6 bases from J, with 13 bases between. Written as DNA, the CDR3 is TGCGCCAGCAGCTCGCTCGGGACTCCCAATGAGCAGTTCTTC. This gives the protein CASSSLGTPNEQFF.

The table lists this clone with a few counts. J is TRBJ2-7 and V is TRBV4-1; TRBD2 aligns across 11 bases. The V gene end was trimmed by 6 bases and the J gene end by 1 base; junction bases not matched to a gene: 11. Germline V gives CDR1 MGHRA, CDR2 YSYEKL. The CDR3 loop spans 17 amino acids. The CDR3 protein is CASSHTSGRGSSYEQYF. CDR3 sequence (DNA): TGCGCCAGCAGTCACACTAGCGGGAGAGGTTCATCCTACGAGCAGTACTTC.

The CDR3 nucleotides are TGTGCCAGCAGTAGATACGGGACAGGGACCTACGAGCAGTACTTC. As protein: CASSRYGTGTYEQYF. This sequence joins TRBV27 and TRBJ2-7, with 9 bases fitting TRBD1. CDR1 is MNHEY and CDR2 is SMNVEV in the germline V gene (reference sequence). V gave up 5 bases and J gave up 2 bases; unmatched junction bases: 7. This CDR3 is built from 15 residues.

This sequence joins TRBV7-8 and TRBJ2-7, with TRBD2 matching over 12 bases. The CDR3 extends over 20 amino acids. The V gene's germline CDR1 is SGHVS and CDR2 FQNEAQ. V was clipped by 5 bases and J by 1 base; unmatched bases: 18. DNA for the CDR3: TGTGCCAGCAGCGTCCGACTAGCGGGAGTATATGGTTCTAGATCCTACGAGCAGTACTTC. Protein: CASSVRLAGVYGSRSYEQYF.

The CDR3 reads CATRGTGVNEQFF. Here the CDR3 DNA reads TGTGCCACCAGGGGGACAGGGGTCAATGAGCAGTTCTTC. The V and J genes are TRBV15 and TRBJ2-1, with 10 bases aligning to TRBD1. Trimming cost V 6 bases and J 6 bases; bases outside gene matches: 2. The CDR3 consists of 13 residues. Per germline, CDR1 LNHNV and CDR2 YYDKDF (reference sequence).

This clone has just a few counts. The chain uses TRBV5-6 and TRBJ2-7; 8 bases match TRBD2. This CDR3 contains 16 residues. Trimming cost V 4 bases and J 2 bases; bases outside gene matches: 11. The germline CDR1 and CDR2 sequences are SGHDT and YYEEEE. For the CDR3, the DNA is TGTGCCAGCAGCCCAATCCGAGCGGGAGAGACCTACGAGCAGTACTTC. The encoded protein is CASSPIRAGETYEQYF.

This clone appeared once. The gene calls are TRBV7-9 and TRBJ2-7, with D possibly TRBD1 on 6 matching bases. Trimming took off 2 bases at V and 5 bases at J, with 22 bases between the two ends. The CDR3 totals 17 residues. Germline loops: CDR1 SEHNR, CDR2 FQNEAQ (reference sequence). CDR3 sequence reads: CASSLNGSPGVRNEQYF. The CDR3 nucleotides read TGTGCCAGCAGCTTAAATGGTAGCCCAGGGGTGAGGAACGAGCAGTACTTC.

The chain uses TRBV30 and TRBJ1-1; 7 positions match TRBD1. The germline gives CDR1 GTSNPN, CDR2 SVGIG (reference sequence). The CDR3 is made up of 14 amino acids. Unmatched junction bases numbered 6, after V lost 0 bases and J lost 5 bases. For the CDR3, the DNA is TGTGCCTGGAGTGTAGGGGGCTCTGGGACTGAAGCTTTCTTT. Encoded protein: CAWSVGGSGTEAFF.

The rearrangement joins TRBV4-2 to TRBJ2-7; D remains ambiguous. The CDR3 loop spans 13 amino acids. V was pared by 0 bases and J by 1 base, with 4 bases between. The germline V gene encodes CDR1 LGHNA and CDR2 YNFKEQ. The CDR3 DNA is TGTGCCAGCAGCCAAGATTTATCCTACGAGCAGTACTTC. As protein: CASSQDLSYEQYF.

There are a few counts of this clone. The chain has TRBV10-3 and TRBJ2-7, with TRBD1 matching 9 bases. The CDR3 sequence is 14 residues long. V trimming: 2 bases; J trimming: 4 bases; junction bases outside the gene matches: 3. In germline, CDR1 is ENHRY, CDR2 SYGVKD. The CDR3 DNA is TGTGCCATCAGTGAGACGGGACAGGGTTACGAGCAGTACTTC. Its translation is CAISETGQGYEQYF.

The chain uses TRBV10-3 and TRBJ2-7; 10 bases are a match to TRBD1. Losses at the gene ends were 4 bases for V and 0 bases for J; bases not matched to a gene: 3. CDR1 and CDR2 from the germline V gene are ENHRY and SYGVKD. The CDR3 contains 15 residues. CDR3 residues: CAISGGQGISYEQYF. The CDR3 DNA reads as TGTGCCATCAGTGGGGGACAGGGGATCTCCTACGAGCAGTACTTC.

This chain joins TRBV4-1 and TRBJ2-7, with TRBD2 as a possible D gene (6 bases). V lost 1 base, J lost 6 bases, and 22 bases lay in between. The germline CDR1 and CDR2 sequences are MGHRA and YSYEKL. The CDR3 sequence is 17 residues long. CDR3 DNA sequence: TGCGCCAGCAGCCAAGTGAGGGGCGGAGGAGGGATGGGCGAGCAGTACTTC. As protein: CASSQVRGGGGMGEQYF.

The chain employs TRBV6-6 and TRBJ1-2; D may be TRBD1 (5 bases). The CDR3 has 12 residues. Trimming shortened V by 7 bases and J by 4 bases, and 10 bases separated the two germline ends. Germline V lookup: CDR1 MNHNY, CDR2 SVGAGI (reference sequence). The DNA of the CDR3 is TGTGCCAGCACCGACAGCCGCTATGGCTACACCTTC. Translating it yields CASTDSRYGYTF.

The gene calls are TRBV7-7 and TRBJ2-3, with TRBD2 matching 7 bases. Trimming cost V 5 bases and J 4 bases; bases outside gene matches: 6. CDR1 and CDR2 (germline): SSHAT, FNYEAQ (reference sequence). This CDR3 is built from 14 residues. The CDR3 sequence: CASSLRELADTQYF. The CDR3 region has the DNA TGTGCCAGCAGCCTGCGGGAGTTGGCAGATACGCAGTATTTT.

The rearrangement links TRBV18 to TRBJ1-1; D not resolved. The CDR3 is 13 residues long. V was trimmed by 10 bases and J by 6 bases, leaving 18 bases between them. CDR1 and CDR2 (germline): KGHSH, LQKENI. CDR3 sequence reads: CATLRTGSSEAFF. The DNA of the CDR3 is TGTGCCACCCTCCGGACTGGTTCGTCTGAAGCTTTCTTT. Using reference TRBV18 and TRBJ1-1 for the parts outside the CDR3, the full variable domain is NAGVMQNPRHLVRRRGQEARLRCSPMKGHSHVYWYRQLPEEGLKFMVYLQKENIIDESGMPKERFSAEFPKEGPSILRIQQVVRGDSAAYFCATLRTGSSEAFFGQGTRLTVV.

CDR3 sequence: CASRFRKGGQKSYGYTF. Written as DNA, the CDR3 is TGTGCAAGTCGCTTCCGCAAGGGGGGACAGAAATCCTATGGCTACACCTTC. The chain has TRBV12-2 and TRBJ1-2; the listed D gene, TRBD1, was not tested against the DNA. TRBV12-2 is a known pseudogene. The CDR3 runs to 17 residues.

This chain links TRBV9 with TRBJ2-7; 14 nucleotides align to TRBD2. The germline V gene encodes CDR1 SGDLS and CDR2 YYNGEE. V trimming: 0 bases; J trimming: 2 bases; junction bases outside the gene matches: 10. This CDR3 is built from 19 residues. CDR3 residues: CASSVATLGLAGETYEQYF. CDR3 sequence (DNA): TGTGCCAGCAGCGTAGCCACCTTGGGACTAGCGGGAGAGACCTACGAGCAGTACTTC.